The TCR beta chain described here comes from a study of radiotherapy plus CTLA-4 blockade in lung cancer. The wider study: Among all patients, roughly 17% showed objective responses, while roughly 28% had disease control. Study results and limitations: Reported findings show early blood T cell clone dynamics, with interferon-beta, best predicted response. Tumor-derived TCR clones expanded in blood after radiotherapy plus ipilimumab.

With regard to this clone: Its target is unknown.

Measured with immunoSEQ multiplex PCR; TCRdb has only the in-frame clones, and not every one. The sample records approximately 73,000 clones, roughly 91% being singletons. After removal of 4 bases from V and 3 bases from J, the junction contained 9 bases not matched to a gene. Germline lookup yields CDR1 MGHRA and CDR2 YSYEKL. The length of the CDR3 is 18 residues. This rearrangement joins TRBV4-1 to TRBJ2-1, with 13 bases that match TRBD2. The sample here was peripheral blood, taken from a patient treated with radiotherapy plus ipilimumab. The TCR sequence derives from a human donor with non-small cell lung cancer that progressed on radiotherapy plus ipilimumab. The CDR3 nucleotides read TGCGCCAGCAGCCCCGCACCGGGGACTAGCGGGAACTACAATGAGCAGTTCTTC. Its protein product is CASSPAPGTSGNYNEQFF.